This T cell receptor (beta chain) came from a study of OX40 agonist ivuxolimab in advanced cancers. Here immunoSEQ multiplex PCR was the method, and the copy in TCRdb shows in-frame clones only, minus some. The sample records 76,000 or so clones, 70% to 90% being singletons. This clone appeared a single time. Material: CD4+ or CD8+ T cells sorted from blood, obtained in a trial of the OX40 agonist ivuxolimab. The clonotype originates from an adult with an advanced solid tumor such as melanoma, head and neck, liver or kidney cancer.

The CDR3 nucleotides read TGTGCCAGCAGTTTATCCCGGGACAGTACCTACGAGCAGTACTTC. It yields the protein CASSLSRDSTYEQYF. The chain couples TRBV28 to TRBJ2-7; 7 bases fit TRBD1. Germline V gives CDR1 MDHEN, CDR2 SYDVKM. Germline trimming cut 1 base from V and 2 bases from J; bases unmatched to any gene: 5. The CDR3 extends over 15 amino acids. Using reference TRBV28 and TRBJ2-7 for the parts outside the CDR3, the full variable domain is DVKVTQSSRYLVKRTGEKVFLECVQDMDHENMFWYRQDPGLGLRLIYFSYDVKMKEKGDIPEGYSVSREKKERFSLILESASTNQTSMYLCASSLSRDSTYEQYFGPGTRLTVT.